This paragraph covers one T cell receptor beta chain sequence. Its antigen is as yet unknown. The sample originates from a study of T-cell reconstitution after alpha-beta-depleted transplantation in children. Findings and caveats of the study: When one year had passed after transplant, most T-cell counts and diversity came from newly produced T cells. Surviving recipient cells, namely T cells and thymic progenitors, were the source of high day-60 TCRbeta diversity in some patients. Where alpha-beta T cells came from about two months after transplant was reportedly several hundred expanded graft clones.

The germline gives CDR1 MNHEY, CDR2 SVGEGT. The V and J ends lost 6 bases and 6 bases respectively, with 15 bases between them. The CDR3 totals 14 residues. The TCRbeta library incorporated unique molecular identifiers. One entry per CDR3 protein, called by TCRdb with MiXCR from the PCR reads. The repertoire has hundreds of thousands of distinct CDR3 sequences, about 8.4% of them found once; the top ten carry about a third. The material sequenced was PBMCs, mostly from graft donor cells, taken 360 days after TCRalphabeta/CD19-depleted stem cell transplant. This TCR came from a male patient aged 2 to 10 who had a stem cell transplant for acute myeloid leukemia, so the T cells may come from the graft donor. The rearrangement joins TRBV6-2 or TRBV6-3 to TRBJ2-1, with D perhaps being TRBD1 or TRBD2 (5 bases each). The CDR3 sequence: CASRDPGRFNEQFF. The CDR3 DNA reads TGTGCCAGCAGGGATCCGGGACGATTCAATGAGCAGTTCTTC.